The T cell receptor (beta chain) described here comes from a study of human T cells and chemical hapten exposure. Turning to the study itself: Per-sample TCR yields varied mainly from small pooled library volume differences.

The study's library attached unique molecular identifiers to single cDNA molecules. Per the original methods: Across samples, TCR counts had a median of about 92,000 and ranged from 23,224 to 690,600. TCRdb used MiXCR to reprocess the RACE reads, holding one entry per CDR3 protein. TCRdb, not the original authors, processed these V and J calls. The sample has roughly 130,000 distinct CDR3 sequences, roughly 9% seen once. This clonotype was recorded a few times. What it recognizes is unknown. Study-level findings and limits: The number of TCRs above 1 in 1000 frequency did not change after DPC sensitization.

As for time point: healthy volunteer bleed at 2 weeks. RNA extraction used unfractionated whole blood as the source of total RNA. This CDR3 spans 12 amino acids. V dropped 5 bases and J dropped 7 bases, with 12 bases sitting between them. The germline CDR1 and CDR2 sequences are MNHEY and SMNVEV (reference sequence). The sample was whole blood. The J gene is TRBJ2-7, the V gene TRBV27, with D perhaps matching TRBD2 (5 bases). The source is a male donor in good health. Some clones in this sample may be carry-over from other donors' samples. CDR3 in amino acids: CASSLIGGEQYF. The CDR3 DNA sequence: TGTGCCAGCAGTCTTATAGGAGGAGAGCAGTACTTC.